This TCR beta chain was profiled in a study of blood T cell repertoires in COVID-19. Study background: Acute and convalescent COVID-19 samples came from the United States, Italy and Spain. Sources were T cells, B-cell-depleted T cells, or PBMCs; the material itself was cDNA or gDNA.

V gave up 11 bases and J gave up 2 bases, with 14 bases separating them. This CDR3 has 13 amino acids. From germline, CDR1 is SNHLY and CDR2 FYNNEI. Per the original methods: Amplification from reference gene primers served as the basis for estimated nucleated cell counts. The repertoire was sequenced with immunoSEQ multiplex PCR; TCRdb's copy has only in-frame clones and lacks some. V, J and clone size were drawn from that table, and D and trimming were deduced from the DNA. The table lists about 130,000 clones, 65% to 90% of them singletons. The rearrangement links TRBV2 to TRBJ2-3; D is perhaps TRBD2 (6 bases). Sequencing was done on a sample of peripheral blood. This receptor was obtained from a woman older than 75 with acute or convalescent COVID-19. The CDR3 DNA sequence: TGTGCCTCGGGACTCCTCGTCACAGATACGCAGTATTTT. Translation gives CASGLLVTDTQYF.